The clone carrying this TCR beta chain was seen repeatedly, ten times or more. The V end lost 6 bases, the J end lost 1 base, and 16 bases lay between the germline ends. Germline V lookup: CDR1 SQVTM, CDR2 ANQGSEA. The CDR3 consists of 15 residues. For the second PCR, which ran for about 6 to 11 cycles, a sample-barcoded 5' primer and a J-beta primer mix were used. TCRdb reprocessed the 5' RACE reads with MiXCR, giving one entry per CDR3 protein. The data contain approximately 690,000 distinct CDR3 sequences, 40% to 45% of them singletons. This specimen comes from a study of blood T cells in healthy people across ages. About the study: About one barcoded beta molecule per two T cells was captured by template switching.

The V gene is TRBV29-1, the J gene TRBJ2-1; weak D call: TRBD2 (5 bases). This clonotype was sampled from a man older than 75 in good health. Sequencing was carried out using blood. The DNA for the CDR3 is TGCAGCGTAAAAGACTACGCCGGGTCCTACAATGAGCAGTTCTTC. It codes for CSVKDYAGSYNEQFF.